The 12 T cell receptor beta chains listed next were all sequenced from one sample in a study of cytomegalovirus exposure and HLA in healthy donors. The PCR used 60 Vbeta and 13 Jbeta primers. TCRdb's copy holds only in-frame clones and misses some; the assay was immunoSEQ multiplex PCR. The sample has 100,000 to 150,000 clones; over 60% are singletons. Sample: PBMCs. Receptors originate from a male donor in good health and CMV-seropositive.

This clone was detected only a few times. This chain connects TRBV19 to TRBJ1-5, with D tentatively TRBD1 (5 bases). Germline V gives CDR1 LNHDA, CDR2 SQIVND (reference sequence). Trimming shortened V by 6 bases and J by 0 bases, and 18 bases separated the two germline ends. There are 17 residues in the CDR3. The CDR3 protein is CASRRMWGDYSNQPQHF. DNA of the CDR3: TGTGCCAGTAGGAGAATGTGGGGCGATTATAGCAATCAGCCCCAGCATTTT.

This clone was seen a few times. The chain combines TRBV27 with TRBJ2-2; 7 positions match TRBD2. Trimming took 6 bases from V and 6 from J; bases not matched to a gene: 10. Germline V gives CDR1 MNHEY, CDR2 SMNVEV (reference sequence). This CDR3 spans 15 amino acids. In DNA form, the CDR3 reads TGTGCCAGCAGCTTGAGCGGGATCAGTTCCGGGGAGCTGTTTTTT. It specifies CASSLSGISSGELFF.

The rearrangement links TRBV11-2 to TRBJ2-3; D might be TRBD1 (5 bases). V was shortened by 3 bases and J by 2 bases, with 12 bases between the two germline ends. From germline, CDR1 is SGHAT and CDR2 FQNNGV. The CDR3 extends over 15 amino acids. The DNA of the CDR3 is TGTGCCAGCAGCTTGGAAGGGGTTACCACAGATACGCAGTATTTT. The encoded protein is CASSLEGVTTDTQYF. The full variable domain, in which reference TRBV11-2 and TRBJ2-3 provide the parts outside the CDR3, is EAGVAQSPRYKIIEKRQSVAFWCNPISGHATLYWYQQILGQGPKLLIQFQNNGVVDDSQLPKDRFSAERLKGVDSTLKIQPAKLEDSAVYLCASSLEGVTTDTQYFGPGTRLTVL.

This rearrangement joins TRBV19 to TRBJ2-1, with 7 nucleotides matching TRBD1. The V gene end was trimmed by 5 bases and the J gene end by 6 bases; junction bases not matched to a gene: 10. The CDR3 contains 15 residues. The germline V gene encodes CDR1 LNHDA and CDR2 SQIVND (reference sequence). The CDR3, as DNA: TGTGCCAGTAGTGTTATGGGCGCAGGGGGCAATGAGCAGTTCTTC. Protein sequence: CASSVMGAGGNEQFF.

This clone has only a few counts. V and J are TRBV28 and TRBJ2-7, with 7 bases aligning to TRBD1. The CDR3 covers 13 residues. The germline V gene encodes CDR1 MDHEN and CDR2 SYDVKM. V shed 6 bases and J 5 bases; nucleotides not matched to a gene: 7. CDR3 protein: CASRKTGTDEQYF. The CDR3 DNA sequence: TGTGCCAGCAGGAAGACAGGGACCGACGAGCAGTACTTC.

CDR3 nucleotide sequence: TGTGCCAGCAGCACGCGACAGGGCCTCTCCGGCTACACCTTC. It specifies CASSTRQGLSGYTF. V is TRBV7-2 and J is TRBJ1-2, with TRBD1 matching over 7 bases. Germline trimming cut 5 bases from V and 8 bases from J; bases unmatched to any gene: 11. There are 14 residues in the CDR3. Germline assignment: CDR1 SGHTA and CDR2 FQGNSA.

This chain's CDR3 is CASSTRAGEISYEQYF. In DNA form, the CDR3 reads TGTGCCAGCAGTACAAGAGCGGGAGAGATTTCCTACGAGCAGTACTTC. The rearrangement uses TRBV27 and TRBJ2-7; 8 bases line up with TRBD2. The V gene's germline CDR1 is MNHEY and CDR2 SMNVEV (reference sequence). There are 16 residues in the CDR3. V gave up 5 bases and J gave up 1 base; unmatched junction bases: 10.

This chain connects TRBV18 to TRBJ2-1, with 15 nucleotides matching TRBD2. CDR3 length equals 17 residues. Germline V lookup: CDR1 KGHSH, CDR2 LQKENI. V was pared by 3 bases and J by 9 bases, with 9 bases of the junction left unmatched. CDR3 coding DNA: TGTGCCAGCTCACCCGGGACTAGCGGGGGGACCCTGGTTGAGCAGTTCTTC. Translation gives CASSPGTSGGTLVEQFF. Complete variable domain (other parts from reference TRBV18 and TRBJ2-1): NAGVMQNPRHLVRRRGQEARLRCSPMKGHSHVYWYRQLPEEGLKFMVYLQKENIIDESGMPKERFSAEFPKEGPSILRIQQVVRGDSAAYFCASSPGTSGGTLVEQFFGPGTRLTVL.

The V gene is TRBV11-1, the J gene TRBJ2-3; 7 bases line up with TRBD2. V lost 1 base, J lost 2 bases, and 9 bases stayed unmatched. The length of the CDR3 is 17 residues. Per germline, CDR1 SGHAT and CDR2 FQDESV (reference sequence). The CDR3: CASSLGSGTKNTDTQYF. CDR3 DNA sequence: TGTGCCAGCAGCTTAGGATCAGGGACTAAGAACACAGATACGCAGTATTTT.

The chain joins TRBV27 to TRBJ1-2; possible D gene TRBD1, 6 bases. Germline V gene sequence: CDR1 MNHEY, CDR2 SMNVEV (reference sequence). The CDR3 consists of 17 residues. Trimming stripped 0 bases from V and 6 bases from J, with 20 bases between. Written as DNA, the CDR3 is TGTGCCAGCAGTTTATCGATACCGGACAGCCAGCAGCATGGCTACACCTTC. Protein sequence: CASSLSIPDSQQHGYTF.

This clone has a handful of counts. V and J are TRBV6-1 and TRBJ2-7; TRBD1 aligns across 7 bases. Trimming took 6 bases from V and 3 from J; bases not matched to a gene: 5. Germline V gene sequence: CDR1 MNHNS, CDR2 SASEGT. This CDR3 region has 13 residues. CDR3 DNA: TGTGCCAGCAGCCCCGGGACAGTCTACGAGCAGTACTTC. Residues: CASSPGTVYEQYF.

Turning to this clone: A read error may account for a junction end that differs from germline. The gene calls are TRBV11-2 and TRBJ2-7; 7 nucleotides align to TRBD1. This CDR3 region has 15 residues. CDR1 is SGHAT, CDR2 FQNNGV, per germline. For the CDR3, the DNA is TGTGCCAGCAGCCTAGAGCAGGACAGGCTCTACGAGCAGTACTTC. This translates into CASSLEQDRLYEQYF.